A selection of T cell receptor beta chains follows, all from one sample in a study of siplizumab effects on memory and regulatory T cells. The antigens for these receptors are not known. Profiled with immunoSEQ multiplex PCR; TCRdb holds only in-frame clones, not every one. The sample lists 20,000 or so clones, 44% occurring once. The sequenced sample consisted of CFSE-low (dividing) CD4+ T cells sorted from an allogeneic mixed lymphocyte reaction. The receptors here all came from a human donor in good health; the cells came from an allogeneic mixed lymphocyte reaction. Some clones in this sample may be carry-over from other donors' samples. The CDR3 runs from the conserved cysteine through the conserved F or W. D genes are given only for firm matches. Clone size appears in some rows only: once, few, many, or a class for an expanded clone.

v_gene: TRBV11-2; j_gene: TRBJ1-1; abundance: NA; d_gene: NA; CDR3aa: CASSLFVLNTEAFF; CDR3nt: TGTGCCAGCAGCTTATTCGTCCTGAACACTGAAGCTTTCTTT
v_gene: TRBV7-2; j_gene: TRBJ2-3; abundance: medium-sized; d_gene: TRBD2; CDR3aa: CASTTPGGAEWDTQYF; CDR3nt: TGTGCCAGCACCACCCCCGGGGGGGCCGAGTGGGATACGCAGTATTTT
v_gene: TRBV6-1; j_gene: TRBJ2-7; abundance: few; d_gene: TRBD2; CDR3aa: CASSWQTSVSYEQYF; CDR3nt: TGTGCCAGCAGTTGGCAGACTAGCGTATCCTACGAGCAGTACTTC
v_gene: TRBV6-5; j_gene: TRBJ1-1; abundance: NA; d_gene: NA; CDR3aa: CASSAAGLWNTEAFF; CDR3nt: TGTGCCAGCAGCGCCGCGGGACTCTGGAACACTGAAGCTTTCTTT
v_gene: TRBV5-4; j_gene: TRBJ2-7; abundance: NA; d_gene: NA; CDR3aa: CASSLAGLGGAYEQYF; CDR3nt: TGTGCCAGCAGCTTGGCGGGGCTAGGCGGGGCCTACGAGCAGTACTTC
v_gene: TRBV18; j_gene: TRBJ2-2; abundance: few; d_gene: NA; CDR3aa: CASAGQYANTGELFF; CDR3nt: TGTGCCAGCGCGGGACAATACGCGAACACCGGGGAGCTGTTTTTT
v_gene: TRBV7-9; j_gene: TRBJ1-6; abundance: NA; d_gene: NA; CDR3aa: CASSLGWGRSPLHF; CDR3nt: TGTGCCAGCAGCTTAGGGTGGGGACGATCACCCCTCCACTTT
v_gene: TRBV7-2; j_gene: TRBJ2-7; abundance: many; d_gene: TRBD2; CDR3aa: CASSSTGLAGVGEQYF; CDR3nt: TGTGCCAGCAGCTCGACGGGACTAGCGGGAGTCGGCGAGCAGTACTTC
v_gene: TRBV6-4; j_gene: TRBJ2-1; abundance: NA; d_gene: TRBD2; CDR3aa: CASSPGLAGYNEQFF; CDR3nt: TGTGCCAGCAGCCCGGGACTAGCGGGGTACAATGAGCAGTTCTTC
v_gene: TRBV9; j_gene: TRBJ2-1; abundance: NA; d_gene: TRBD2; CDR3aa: CASSPTLPYSGINEQFF; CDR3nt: TGTGCCAGCAGCCCCACCCTCCCGTATAGCGGGATCAATGAGCAGTTCTTC
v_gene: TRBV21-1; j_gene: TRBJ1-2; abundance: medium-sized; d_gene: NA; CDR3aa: CASSNLTGSAGYTF; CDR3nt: TGTGCCAGCAGCAACCTTACAGGGTCGGCTGGCTACACCTTC
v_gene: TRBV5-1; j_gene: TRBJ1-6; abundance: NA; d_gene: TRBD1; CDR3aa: CASSLASGTVGSPLHF; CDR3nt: TGCGCCAGCAGCTTGGCATCCGGGACAGTGGGTTCACCCCTCCACTTT
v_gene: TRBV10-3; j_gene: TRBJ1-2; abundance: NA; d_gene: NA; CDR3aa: CAISEPPPHNYGYTF; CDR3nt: TGTGCCATCAGTGAACCCCCACCCCATAACTATGGCTACACCTTC
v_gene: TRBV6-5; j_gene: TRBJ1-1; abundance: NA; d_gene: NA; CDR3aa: CASSYIGTEAFF; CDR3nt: TGTGCCAGCAGTTACATTGGGACTGAAGCTTTCTTT
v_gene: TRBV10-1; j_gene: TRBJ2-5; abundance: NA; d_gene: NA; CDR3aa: CASSDARSIGTQYF; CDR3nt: TGCGCCAGCAGTGATGCGCGGTCAATAGGGACCCAGTACTTC
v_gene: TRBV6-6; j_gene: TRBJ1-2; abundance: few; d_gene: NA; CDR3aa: CASSSRGPEYGYTF; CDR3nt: TGTGCCAGCAGTTCACGAGGGCCGGAGTATGGCTACACCTTC
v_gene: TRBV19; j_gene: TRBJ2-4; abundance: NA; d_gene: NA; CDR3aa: CATTSRGKNIQYF; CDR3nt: TGTGCCACCACATCGCGCGGTAAAAACATTCAGTACTTC
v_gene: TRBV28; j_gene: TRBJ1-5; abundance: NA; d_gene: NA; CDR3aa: CASSLLGRVSNQPQHF; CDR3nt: TGTGCCAGCAGTTTATTAGGGAGGGTAAGCAATCAGCCCCAGCATTTT
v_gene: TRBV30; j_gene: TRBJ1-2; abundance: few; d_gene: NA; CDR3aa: CAWKTARSYGYTF; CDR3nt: TGTGCCTGGAAAACAGCCAGGTCCTATGGCTACACCTTC
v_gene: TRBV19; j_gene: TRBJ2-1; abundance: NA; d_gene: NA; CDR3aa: CASRGQVVKFF; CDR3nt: TGTGCCAGTAGGGGGCAGGTGGTGAAGTTCTTC
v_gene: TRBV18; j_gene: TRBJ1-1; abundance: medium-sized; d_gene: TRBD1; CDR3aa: CASSPISTGVARRAFF; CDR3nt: TGTGCCAGCTCACCCATTAGCACAGGGGTTGCACGGAGGGCTTTCTTT
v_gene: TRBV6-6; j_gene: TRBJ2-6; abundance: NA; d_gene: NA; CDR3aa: CASSSTGSGANVLTF; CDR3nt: TGTGCCAGCAGTTCGACGGGCTCTGGGGCCAACGTCCTGACTTTC
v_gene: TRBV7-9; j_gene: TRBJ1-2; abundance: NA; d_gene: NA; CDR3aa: CASSLGVLGYTF; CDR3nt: TGTGCCAGCAGCTTGGGGGTGTTAGGCTACACCTTC
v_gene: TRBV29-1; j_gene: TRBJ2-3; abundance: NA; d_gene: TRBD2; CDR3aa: CSVRPSGGRGTQYF; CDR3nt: TGCAGCGTTCGTCCTAGCGGGGGGCGGGGTACGCAGTATTTT
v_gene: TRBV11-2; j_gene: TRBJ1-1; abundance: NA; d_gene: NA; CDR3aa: CASSHMGEFWTEAFF; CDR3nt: TGTGCCAGCAGCCATATGGGGGAATTCTGGACTGAAGCTTTCTTT
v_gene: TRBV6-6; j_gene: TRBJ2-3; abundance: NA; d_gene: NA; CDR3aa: CASSYADTQYF; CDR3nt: TGTGCCAGCAGTTATGCAGATACGCAGTATTTT
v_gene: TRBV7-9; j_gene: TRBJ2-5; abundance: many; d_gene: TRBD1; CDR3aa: CASSPDRGRGETQYF; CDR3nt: TGTGCCAGCAGCCCGGACAGGGGAAGAGGTGAGACCCAGTACTTC
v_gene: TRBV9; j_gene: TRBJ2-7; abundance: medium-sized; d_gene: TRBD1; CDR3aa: CASSPTGGQVYEQYF; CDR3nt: TGTGCCAGCAGCCCGACAGGGGGCCAAGTCTACGAGCAGTACTTC
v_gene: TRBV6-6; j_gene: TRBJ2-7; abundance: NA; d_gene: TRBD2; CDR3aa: CASRASGSGEQYF; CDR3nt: TGTGCCAGCAGGGCTAGCGGGTCGGGGGAGCAGTACTTC
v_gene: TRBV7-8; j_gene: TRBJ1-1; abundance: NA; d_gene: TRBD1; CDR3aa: CASSYQQGALRVTEAFF; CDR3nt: TGTGCCAGCAGCTATCAACAGGGGGCCCTTAGGGTGACTGAAGCTTTCTTT
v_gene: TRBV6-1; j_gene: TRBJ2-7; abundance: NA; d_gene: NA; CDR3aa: CASSTALQTYEQYF; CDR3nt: TGTGCCAGCAGTACAGCATTACAAACCTACGAGCAGTACTTC
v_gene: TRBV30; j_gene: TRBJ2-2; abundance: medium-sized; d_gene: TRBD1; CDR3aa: CAWKLFQGVAGELFF; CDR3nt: TGTGCCTGGAAATTGTTCCAGGGGGTTGCCGGGGAGCTGTTTTTT
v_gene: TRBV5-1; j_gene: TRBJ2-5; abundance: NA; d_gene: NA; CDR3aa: CASSRGDGMWWYF; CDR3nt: TGCGCCAGCAGCCGTGGCGATGGAATGTGGTGGTACTTC
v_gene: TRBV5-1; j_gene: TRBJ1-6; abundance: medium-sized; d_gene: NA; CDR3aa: CASTEGVPNSPLHF; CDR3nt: TGCGCCAGCACCGAGGGGGTACCAAATTCACCCCTCCACTTT
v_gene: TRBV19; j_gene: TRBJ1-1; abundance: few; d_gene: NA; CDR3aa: CASSDTLMNTEAFF; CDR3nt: TGTGCCAGTAGCGACACCTTGATGAACACTGAAGCTTTCTTT
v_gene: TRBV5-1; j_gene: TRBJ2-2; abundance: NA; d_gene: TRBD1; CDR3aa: CASSLPQGATGELFF; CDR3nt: TGCGCCAGCAGCTTACCACAGGGGGCCACCGGGGAGCTGTTTTTT
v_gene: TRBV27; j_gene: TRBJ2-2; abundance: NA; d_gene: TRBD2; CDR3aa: CASNSLRLAGGPTGELFF; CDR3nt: TGTGCCAGCAATTCTCTCAGACTAGCGGGGGGGCCGACCGGGGAGCTGTTTTTT
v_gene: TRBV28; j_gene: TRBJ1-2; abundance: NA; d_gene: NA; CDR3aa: CASRWDHYGYTF; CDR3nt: TGTGCCAGCAGGTGGGACCACTATGGCTACACCTTC
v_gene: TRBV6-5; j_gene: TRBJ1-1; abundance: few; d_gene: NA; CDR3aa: CASTNRVGGAFF; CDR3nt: TGTGCCAGCACCAACAGGGTTGGGGGAGCTTTCTTT
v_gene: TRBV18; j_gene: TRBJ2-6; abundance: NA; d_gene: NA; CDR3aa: CASSPRGRESSGANVLTF; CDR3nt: TGTGCCAGCTCACCACGCGGACGGGAAAGCTCTGGGGCCAACGTCCTGACTTTC
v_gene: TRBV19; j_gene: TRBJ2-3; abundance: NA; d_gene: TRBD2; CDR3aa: CASSVSGTSTDTQYF; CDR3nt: TGTGCCAGTAGTGTTAGCGGGACCTCCACAGATACGCAGTATTTT
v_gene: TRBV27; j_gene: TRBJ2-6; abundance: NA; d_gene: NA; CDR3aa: CASSLWGAGANVLTF; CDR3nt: TGTGCCAGCAGTTTATGGGGGGCTGGGGCCAACGTCCTGACTTTC
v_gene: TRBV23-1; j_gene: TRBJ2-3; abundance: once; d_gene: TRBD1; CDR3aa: CASTIKPGQGFGFGDTQYF; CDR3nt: TGCGCCAGCACGATAAAACCGGGACAGGGGTTTGGGTTTGGAGATACGCAGTATTTT
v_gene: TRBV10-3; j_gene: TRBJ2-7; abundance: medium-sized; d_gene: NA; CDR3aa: CAISESLAGEQYF; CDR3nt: TGTGCCATCAGTGAGTCTCTAGCAGGCGAGCAGTACTTC
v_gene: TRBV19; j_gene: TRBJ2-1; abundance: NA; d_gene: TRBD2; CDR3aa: CASSSGLFYNEQFF; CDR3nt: TGTGCCAGTAGTTCGGGACTATTCTACAATGAGCAGTTCTTC
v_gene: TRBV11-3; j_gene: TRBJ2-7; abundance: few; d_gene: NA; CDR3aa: CATYTTSRDYEQYF; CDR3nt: TGTGCCACCTACACAACCTCAAGGGACTACGAGCAGTACTTC
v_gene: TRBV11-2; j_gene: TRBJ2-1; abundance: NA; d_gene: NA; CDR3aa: CASSLVSRSLEQFF; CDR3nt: TGTGCCAGCAGCTTAGTTTCTAGGTCACTTGAGCAGTTCTTC
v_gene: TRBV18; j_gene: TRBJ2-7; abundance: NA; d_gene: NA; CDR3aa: CASSRGSTGYEQYF; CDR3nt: TGTGCCAGCTCACGGGGGTCGACAGGTTACGAGCAGTACTTC
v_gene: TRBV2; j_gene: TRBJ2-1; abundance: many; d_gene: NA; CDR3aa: CASSEQQGGIGEQFF; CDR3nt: TGTGCCAGCAGTGAGCAACAGGGAGGGATTGGGGAGCAGTTCTTC
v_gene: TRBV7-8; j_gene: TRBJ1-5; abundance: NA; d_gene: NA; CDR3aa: CASSLTQHSNQPQHF; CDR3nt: TGTGCCAGCAGCTTAACGCAGCATAGCAATCAGCCCCAGCATTTT
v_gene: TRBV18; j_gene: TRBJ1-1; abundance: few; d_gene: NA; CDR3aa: CASSLQGTPNTEAFF; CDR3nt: TGTGCCAGCTCCTTACAGGGAACCCCGAACACTGAAGCTTTCTTT
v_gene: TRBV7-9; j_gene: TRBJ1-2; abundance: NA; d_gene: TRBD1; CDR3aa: CASSFAGTGYGYTF; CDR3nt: TGTGCCAGCAGCTTCGCCGGGACAGGCTATGGCTACACCTTC
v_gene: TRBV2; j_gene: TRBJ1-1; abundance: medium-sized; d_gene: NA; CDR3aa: CASSGQRNTEAFF; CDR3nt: TGTGCCAGCAGTGGACAAAGAAACACTGAAGCTTTCTTT
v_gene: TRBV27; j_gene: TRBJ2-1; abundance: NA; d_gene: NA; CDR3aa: CASSLAGVSYNEQFF; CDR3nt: TGTGCCAGCAGTTTAGCGGGCGTATCCTACAATGAGCAGTTCTTC
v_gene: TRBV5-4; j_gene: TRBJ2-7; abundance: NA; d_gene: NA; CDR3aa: CASSFAGSPYEQYF; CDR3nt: TGTGCCAGCAGCTTTGCAGGGAGTCCCTACGAGCAGTACTTC
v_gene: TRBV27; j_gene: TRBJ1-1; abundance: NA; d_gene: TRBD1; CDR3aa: CASRDRPTGLPEAFF; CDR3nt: TGTGCCAGCAGGGACAGGCCAACAGGATTACCTGAAGCTTTCTTT